This T cell receptor (beta chain) was found in a study of T cell repertoires in cytomegalovirus infection. Turning to the study itself: Recently identified HLA-C-restricted CMV epitopes were used, and well-studied HLA-B-restricted CMV epitopes were used as well. It can be stated that public TCR beta signatures indicated CMV infection as well as a matching HLA type. Study-level findings and limits: Public TCR beta family frequency separated CMV-and-HLA carriers, including in an independent cohort.

A remark on this clonotype: Its specificity is not known.

MiXCR, run by TCRdb on the reads, gives a single entry per CDR3 protein. The profile shows roughly 990,000 distinct CDR3 sequences, around 30% of them singletons. Trimming pared 3 bases from V and 3 bases from J, leaving 11 bases between. The CDR3 has 15 residues. This TCR came from a human donor in good health (CMV status not recorded). Some clones in this sample may be carry-over from other donors' samples. This specimen was cultured CD8+ T cells from PBMCs, taken from culture after CMV antigen stimulation. The chain recombines TRBV12-3 or TRBV12-4 with TRBJ2-2; D gene uncertain. The CDR3 nucleotides read TGTGCCAGCAGTTTGGTCCAGGATTACACCGGGGAGCTGTTTTTT. This translates into CASSLVQDYTGELFF.